A single sample is the source of the 16 T cell receptor beta chains below, sequenced in a study of a mutant IDH1 vaccine in newly diagnosed glioma. No antigen has been identified for these receptors. Indicated time point: week 47, end of study. Every vaccination contained 300 ug of the mutant IDH1 20-mer peptide and was paired with topical imiquimod. Sequencing used immunoSEQ multiplex PCR; TCRdb keeps in-frame clones, though not all of them. This sample has 20,000 to 30,000 clones, with more than 75% found just once. The sample in question was PBMCs, obtained from a glioma patient whose treatment included an IDH1 peptide vaccine. The source of these receptors is a man aged 35-49 years with glioma. Some clones in this sample may be carry-over from other donors' samples.

V usage is TRBV7-6 and J usage is TRBJ1-4; D unclear. The germline V and J ends were trimmed by 0 bases and 8 bases, with 7 bases remaining between them. This CDR3 contains 13 residues. Per germline, CDR1 SGHVS and CDR2 FNYEAQ. This CDR3 is CASSLAPGEKLFF. DNA of the CDR3: TGTGCCAGCAGCTTAGCGCCGGGGGAAAAACTGTTTTTT.

CDR3 sequence reads: CASSPKGGADTEAFF. Written as DNA, the CDR3 is TGCGCCAGCAGCCCAAAAGGGGGGGCAGATACTGAAGCTTTCTTT. V and J are TRBV4-1 and TRBJ1-1; D may be TRBD1 (6 bases). This CDR3 region has 15 residues. Germline loops: CDR1 MGHRA, CDR2 YSYEKL. Trimming left V 4 bases short and J 5 bases short, with 17 bases between.

This chain links TRBV14 with TRBJ1-4, with D possibly being TRBD1 (5 bases). V dropped 1 base and J dropped 4 bases, with 13 bases sitting between them. The CDR3 is 16 amino acids. Germline assignment: CDR1 SGHDN and CDR2 FVKESK. Written as DNA, the CDR3 is TGTGCCAGCAGCCAAGGAGGGCCAGGGCTTAATGAAAAACTGTTTTTT. This encodes CASSQGGPGLNEKLFF. Full variable domain (rest looked up from reference TRBV14 and TRBJ1-4): EAGVTQFPSHSVIEKGQTVTLRCDPISGHDNLYWYRRVMGKEIKFLLHFVKESKQDESGMPNNRFLAERTGGTYSTLKVQPAELEDSGVYFCASSQGGPGLNEKLFFGSGTQLSVL.

The J gene is TRBJ1-1, the V gene TRBV2; D unresolved. Deletions cut 6 bases from V and 7 bases from J, with 6 bases between. CDR1 SNHLY and CDR2 FYNNEI come from the germline V gene. The CDR3 is 10 residues long. The CDR3 coding sequence is TGTGCCAGCAGGTTCGGTGAAGCTTTCTTT. As protein: CASRFGEAFF.

This chain uses TRBV5-8 with TRBJ1-3, with 9 bases that match TRBD1. With 5 bases clipped from V and 2 bases from J, the junction kept 8 bases outside the gene matches. The germline V gene has CDR1 SGHTS and CDR2 YDEGEE. This CDR3 contains 16 residues. CDR3 in DNA: TGTGCCAGCAGACCCGGCGGGACAGGGACTGGAAACACCATATATTTT. The encoded protein is CASRPGGTGTGNTIYF.

The CDR3 protein is CASSYRASNEQFF. DNA for the CDR3: TGTGCCAGCAGCTACCGGGCATCCAATGAGCAGTTCTTC. V gene TRBV5-4 combines with J gene TRBJ2-1; D uncertain. Trimming left V 3 bases short and J 6 bases short, with 10 bases between. Germline CDR1 and CDR2: SGHNT and YYREEE (reference sequence). CDR3 length: 13 residues.

This chain uses TRBV9 with TRBJ1-2; tentatively, D is TRBD1 (6 bases). CDR1 is SGDLS and CDR2 is YYNGEE in the germline V gene. This CDR3 has 14 amino acids. V lost 1 base to trimming and J lost 7 bases, with 14 bases between them. In DNA form, the CDR3 reads TGTGCCAGCAGCGTAAGGGGGACATTCGGTGGCTACACCTTC. Translating gives CASSVRGTFGGYTF.

V is TRBV5-1 and J is TRBJ1-1; D call uncertain. CDR1 SGHRS and CDR2 YFSETQ come from the germline V gene. The CDR3 contains 13 residues. V was shortened by 1 base and J by 1 base, with 5 bases between the two germline ends. CDR3 nucleotides: TGCGCCAGCAGCTTGTTGGAGAACACTGAAGCTTTCTTT. It is translated as CASSLLENTEAFF.

The chain is built from TRBV5-5 and TRBJ1-5; 7 positions match TRBD1. J was trimmed by 6 bases and V by 0 bases; bases with no gene match: 9. CDR3 length: 16 residues. CDR1 and CDR2 from the germline V gene are SGHKS and YYEKEE (reference sequence). CDR3 DNA sequence: TGTGCCAGCAGCTTGGGCGGGCGACAGGGTGGTCAGCCCCAGCATTTT. This codes for CASSLGGRQGGQPQHF.

The rearrangement links TRBV2 to TRBJ1-5; no firm D call. The CDR3 has 15 amino acids. CDR1 and CDR2 (germline): SNHLY, FYNNEI. Between the trimmed V and J ends, which lost 4 bases and 1 base, there was a span of 11 bases. This CDR3 reads CASSGSYRSNQPQHF. The CDR3 nucleotides are TGTGCCAGCAGTGGAAGTTACAGAAGCAATCAGCCCCAGCATTTT.

This clone was observed once. The chain recombines TRBV2 with TRBJ2-3; possible D gene TRBD2, 6 bases. The CDR3 runs 15 residues. Trimming pared 3 bases from V and 0 bases from J, leaving 10 bases between. The V gene's germline CDR1 is SNHLY and CDR2 FYNNEI. CDR3 bases: TGTGCCAGCAGTGAGGGACTCCCTAGCACAGATACGCAGTATTTT. Protein sequence: CASSEGLPSTDTQYF.

This clone was detected only once. This sequence joins TRBV7-7 and TRBJ2-5, with D tentatively TRBD2 (5 bases). Germline V gene data show CDR1 as SSHAT and CDR2 as FNYEAQ (reference sequence). Trimming took 5 bases from V and 4 from J, leaving 11 bases between them. The CDR3 is made up of 13 amino acids. CDR3 sequence (DNA): TGTGCCAGCAGCCTCCGGGGTCTAGAGACCCAGTACTTC. Protein product: CASSLRGLETQYF.

The rearrangement links TRBV5-1 to TRBJ1-1, with TRBD1 matching 7 bases. Germline loops: CDR1 SGHRS, CDR2 YFSETQ. V was pared by 3 bases and J by 5 bases, with 7 bases of the junction left unmatched. CDR3 length equals 14 residues. CDR3 loop: CASSWQGVGTEAFF. DNA of the CDR3: TGCGCCAGCAGCTGGCAGGGGGTAGGAACTGAAGCTTTCTTT.

This sequence joins TRBV6-5 and TRBJ1-4; unclear D gene. Trimming cost V 8 bases and J 0 bases, with 10 bases left between them. This CDR3 has 14 amino acids. In germline, CDR1 is MNHEY, CDR2 SVGAGI. CDR3 nucleotides: TGTGCCAGCTCCCGGAGTACAACTAATGAAAAACTGTTTTTT. Translated: CASSRSTTNEKLFF.

V gene TRBV10-3 combines with J gene TRBJ2-7; 7 bases are shared with TRBD1. Unmatched junction bases numbered 3, after V lost 0 bases and J lost 4 bases. This CDR3 region has 14 residues. The V gene's germline CDR1 is ENHRY and CDR2 SYGVKD. This chain's CDR3 is CAISESGQRYEQYF. The CDR3 DNA reads as TGTGCCATCAGTGAGTCGGGACAGCGTTACGAGCAGTACTTC.

V is TRBV5-1 and J is TRBJ2-1; TRBD2 matches 12 bases. The CDR3 has 14 amino acids. The germline V gene has CDR1 SGHRS and CDR2 YFSETQ. J lost 5 bases, V lost 4 bases, and 1 base had no gene match. As DNA, the CDR3 is TGCGCCAGCAGCCTAGCGGGGGGGAACAATGAGCAGTTCTTC. This translates into CASSLAGGNNEQFF.